This TCR beta chain was observed in a study of early T cells in non-severe SARS-CoV-2 infection. The wider study: Sequencing of bulk RNA from unsorted whole blood was done, without chain pairing. Overall study findings and caveats: Lookups in VDJdb leaned toward anti-spike CD8 responses and missed private and CD4 specificities.

This CDR3 spans 12 amino acids. V gave up 0 bases and J gave up 9 bases; unmatched junction bases: 2. CDR1 and CDR2 (germline): MNHEY, SVGEGT. Individually, cDNA molecules had unique molecular identifiers attached to them. In TCRdb, the 5' RACE reads were re-called with MiXCR into one record per CDR3 protein. The sample yields about 63,000 distinct CDR3 sequences, 10% to 15% seen once. This clonotype occurred many times. Its cognate antigen is unknown. Sequencing was done on a sample of whole blood. The clonotype comes from an adult who was a healthcare worker with PCR-confirmed SARS-CoV-2 infection or an uninfected control (not recorded which). The chain has TRBV6-2 or TRBV6-3 and TRBJ2-7; 7 positions agree with TRBD1. Here the CDR3 reads CASSYSTGVQYF. CDR3 sequence (DNA): TGTGCCAGCAGTTACTCTACAGGGGTGCAGTACTTC.